Listed below are T cell receptor beta chains from one sample, sequenced in a study of cytomegalovirus exposure and HLA in healthy donors. Measured with immunoSEQ multiplex PCR; TCRdb has only the in-frame clones, and not every one. In the table there are approximately 70,000 clones, about 79% of which are singletons. Sequenced input: PBMCs. The receptors derive from a man between 60 and 75 years old in good health and CMV-seropositive. The CDR3 runs from the conserved cysteine through the conserved F or W. The D gene is left open where the match is weak. Where a row states a size, it is once, few, many or the class of an expanded clone; other rows omit it.

V gene	D gene	clone size	J gene	CDR3 DNA	CDR3 protein
TRBV7-9	-	-	TRBJ1-4	TGTGCCAGCAGCTCCACAGGGATGGGGGCAGCGTTTTTT	CASSSTGMGAAFF
TRBV11-3	TRBD1	-	TRBJ2-7	TGTGCCAGCAGCTTAGGGGGACAGGGTACCGAGCAGTACTTC	CASSLGGQGTEQYF
TRBV11-3	TRBD2	-	TRBJ2-2	TGTGCCAGTAAACGGGAGGGGAACACCGGGGAGCTGTTTTTT	CASKREGNTGELFF
TRBV7-8	-	few	TRBJ2-5	TGTGCCAGCAGCTTACAGGGGAGAGAGACCCAGTACTTC	CASSLQGRETQYF
TRBV6-5	-	-	TRBJ2-7	TGTGCCAGCAGTTACTCCAGGGAATACGAGCAGTACTTC	CASSYSREYEQYF
TRBV28	-	few	TRBJ2-1	TGTGCCAGCAGTTCCCCTTTTGAGCAGTTCTTC	CASSSPFEQFF
TRBV7-6	TRBD1	-	TRBJ2-5	TGTGCCAGCAGCCCCCTCGGGACAGGCAGAGGCGAGACCCAGTACTTC	CASSPLGTGRGETQYF
TRBV11-3	TRBD2	-	TRBJ2-2	TGTGCCAGCAGCTTGATTAGCGGGGGGCTCGGGGAGCTGTTTTTT	CASSLISGGLGELFF
TRBV6-6	-	-	TRBJ2-7	TGTGCCAGCAGTGCTACAGGGTACGAGCAGTACTTC	CASSATGYEQYF
TRBV7-9	-	-	TRBJ2-2	TGTGCCGGTCACAGGGCCCAACCCGGGGAGCTGTTTTTT	CAGHRAQPGELFF
TRBV6-1	TRBD1	-	TRBJ2-7	TGTGCCAGCAGTGCGGGACAGTTCCCTATCGAGCAGTACTTC	CASSAGQFPIEQYF
TRBV27	-	-	TRBJ2-3	TGTGCCAGCACCCCAAGCGGCGCAGATACGCAGTATTTT	CASTPSGADTQYF
TRBV5-5	-	few	TRBJ2-7	TGTGCCAGCAGCTTTGGATCCGGGGGAATTTCCTACGAGCAGTACTTC	CASSFGSGGISYEQYF
TRBV10-3	TRBD2	-	TRBJ2-5	TGTGCCATCAGTGAAGATTGGCTAGCGGGAGGGCCCCGCGAACAAGAGACCCAGTACTTC	CAISEDWLAGGPREQETQYF
TRBV11-2	-	-	TRBJ2-3	TGTGCCAGCAGCCCCCGGGGGACAGATACGCAGTATTTT	CASSPRGTDTQYF
TRBV5-4	-	-	TRBJ2-2	TGTGCCAGCAGCCTCCCGAACACCGGGGAGCTGTTTTTT	CASSLPNTGELFF
TRBV9	-	-	TRBJ1-2	TGTGCCAGCAGCGTAGTTGGCGGTAACTATGGCTACACCTTC	CASSVVGGNYGYTF
TRBV11-3	-	-	TRBJ2-1	TGTGCCAGCAGCCGAGGGAGGTCGGTCCCCAATGAGCAGTTCTTC	CASSRGRSVPNEQFF
TRBV19	-	-	TRBJ1-1	TGTGCCAGTAGTATTTCCAGGTCCCAGAACACTGAAGCTTTCTTT	CASSISRSQNTEAFF
TRBV2	TRBD2	few	TRBJ2-1	TGTGCCAGCAGAACGGGAGGATCCGGCAATGAGCAGTTCTTC	CASRTGGSGNEQFF
TRBV11-3	-	-	TRBJ2-3	TGTGCCAGCAGCTTAGGTAGCAGGGGGGCGCAGTATTTT	CASSLGSRGAQYF
TRBV7-8	-	-	TRBJ1-5	TGTGCCAGCAGCATTAGAGGGGGATCGGGCAATCAGCCCCAGCATTTT	CASSIRGGSGNQPQHF
TRBV7-9	TRBD1	-	TRBJ1-4	TGTGCCAGCAGCCTCGTCAACCGGGACAGTGAAAAACTGTTTTTT	CASSLVNRDSEKLFF
TRBV7-9	-	-	TRBJ1-3	TGTGCCATCCCCCCTGGCCCTGGAAACACCATATATTTT	CAIPPGPGNTIYF
TRBV27	TRBD1	-	TRBJ2-2	TGTGCCAGCAGTTGTCCGGACAGGGACCCAAGACCCAACACCGGGGAGCTGTTTTTT	CASSCPDRDPRPNTGELFF
TRBV11-2	TRBD2	-	TRBJ2-1	TGTGCCAGCAGCTTACTAGCGGGAATCAATGAGCAGTTCTTC	CASSLLAGINEQFF
TRBV11-3	TRBD2	-	TRBJ2-7	TGTGCCAGCAGACTAGCGGGAGGCCACGAGCAGTACTTC	CASRLAGGHEQYF
TRBV29-1	TRBD1	-	TRBJ2-7	TGCAGCGTTGCCGAGGACAGGGGCGAGCAGTACTTC	CSVAEDRGEQYF
TRBV27	-	-	TRBJ2-1	TGTGCCAGCAGTCCTACTATGAGCTCCTACAATGAGCAGTTCTTC	CASSPTMSSYNEQFF
TRBV4-1	TRBD1	-	TRBJ1-2	TGCGCCAGCAGCCAAGGGACAGGGGGCTATGGCTACACCTTC	CASSQGTGGYGYTF
TRBV5-6	-	-	TRBJ2-1	TGTGCCAGCAGCGTTCTACAGGGCCAACGGTACAATGAGCAGTTCTTC	CASSVLQGQRYNEQFF
TRBV11-3	-	-	TRBJ2-3	TGTGCCACTTCACGAGGGAATAGTGAAGATACGCAGTATTTT	CATSRGNSEDTQYF
TRBV19	-	-	TRBJ1-4	TGTGCCAGTAGTATTCCGACAGCCCCTGAAAAACTGTTTTTT	CASSIPTAPEKLFF
TRBV6-6	TRBD2	-	TRBJ2-7	TGTGCCAGCAGGAAGCGGGAAGCCGCCTACGAGCAGTACTTC	CASRKREAAYEQYF
TRBV5-4	TRBD1	-	TRBJ1-1	TGTGCCAGCAGTACCCGGGACAGCATTTCCGACACTGAAGCTTTCTTT	CASSTRDSISDTEAFF
TRBV7-9	TRBD1	-	TRBJ1-2	TGTGCCAGCAGCTTGAGGGGACAGGCGAACTATGGCTACACCTTC	CASSLRGQANYGYTF
TRBV10-2	-	-	TRBJ1-3	TGCGCCAGCAGAGGTTTAATGGAGGGCGGAAACACCATATATTTT	CASRGLMEGGNTIYF
TRBV15	-	once	TRBJ1-2	TGTGCCACCAGCAGAGAAGCAGGCTCGGGGGGCTACACCTTC	CATSREAGSGGYTF
TRBV5-1	TRBD1	once	TRBJ1-3	TGCGCCAGCAGGGTTTGGACAGGTCCAAACTCTGGAAACACCATATATTTT	CASRVWTGPNSGNTIYF
TRBV2	-	-	TRBJ2-7	TGTGCCAGCAGTAAAGGGACGGGACTCGGGGACGAGCAGTACTTC	CASSKGTGLGDEQYF
TRBV10-2	-	-	TRBJ1-3	TGCGCCAGCAGTGAGTCACAGGCTACTGGAAACACCATATATTTT	CASSESQATGNTIYF
TRBV7-6	TRBD1	-	TRBJ1-2	TGTGCCAGCAGCCCCGGGACAGGGGGCGGCTATGGCTACACCTTC	CASSPGTGGGYGYTF
TRBV7-9	TRBD2	-	TRBJ2-1	TGTGCCAGCAGCTCACCGGGACTAGGGTACAATGAGCAGTTCTTC	CASSSPGLGYNEQFF
TRBV7-9	-	few	TRBJ2-3	TGTGCCAGCAGCCGGGGGGCCACAGATACGCAGTATTTT	CASSRGATDTQYF
TRBV9	-	-	TRBJ2-2	TGTGCCAGCAGCGCCGGACCTATGACAGGAACGAACACCGGGGAGCTGTTTTTT	CASSAGPMTGTNTGELFF